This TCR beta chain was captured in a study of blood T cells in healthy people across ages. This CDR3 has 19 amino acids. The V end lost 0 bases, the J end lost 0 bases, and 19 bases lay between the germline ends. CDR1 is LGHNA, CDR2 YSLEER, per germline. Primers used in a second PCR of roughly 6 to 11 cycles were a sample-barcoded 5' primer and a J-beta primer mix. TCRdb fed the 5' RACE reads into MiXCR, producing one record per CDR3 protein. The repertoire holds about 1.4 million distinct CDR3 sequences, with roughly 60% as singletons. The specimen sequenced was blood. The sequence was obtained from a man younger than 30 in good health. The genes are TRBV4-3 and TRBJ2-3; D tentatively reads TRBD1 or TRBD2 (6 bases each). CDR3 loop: CASSQDRGALTTSTDTQYF. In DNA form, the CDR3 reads TGCGCCAGCAGCCAAGATAGGGGGGCCTTAACCACTAGCACAGATACGCAGTATTTT.